The TCR beta chain under discussion was sequenced for a study of shared T cell receptors in the human thymus. Germline V gene data show CDR1 as MNHNS and CDR2 as SASEGT. The CDR3 totals 16 residues. V was pared by 1 base and J by 1 base, with 10 bases between. Profiled with immunoSEQ multiplex PCR; TCRdb holds only in-frame clones, not every one. The table shows 550,000 to 800,000 clones, with approximately 85% occurring only once. The data also belong to a second study, concerning human thymus T cells. That paper states: Healthy Finnish infants undergoing corrective surgery for congenital heart defects provided the donor material.

The sequenced material came from thymocytes. The rearrangement joins TRBV6-1 to TRBJ2-2, with D possibly being TRBD1 (6 bases). The receptor was derived from a girl under three years old with a congenital heart defect. CDR3 in DNA: TGTGCCAGCAGTGAAGACCGGGACAAGAACACCGGGGAGCTGTTTTTT. The encoded protein is CASSEDRDKNTGELFF.